The 29 T cell receptor beta chains below come from one sample, sequenced in a study of T cell clonality in common variable immunodeficiency. Some clones are missing from TCRdb's copy, which holds only in-frame ones; the method was immunoSEQ multiplex PCR. The table records fewer than 30,000 clones without singletons, the ten largest covering under 5%. These receptors' antigens are unknown. Study-level results: Fewer deletions and N-nucleotide insertions were reportedly seen in common variable immunodeficiency TCR beta sequences.

Sequences were obtained from peripheral blood mononuclear cells. The receptors were gathered from a human donor with common variable immunodeficiency.

This clone has ten or more counts. With the read ending 3 residues before the CDR3 end, the germline J gene is used to fill in that end. This rearrangement joins TRBV20-1 to TRBJ2-2; TRBD2 matches 9 bases. This CDR3 spans 15 amino acids. Germline V gene sequence: CDR1 DFQATT, CDR2 SNEGSKA (reference sequence). V gave up 4 bases and J gave up 1 base; unmatched junction bases: 4. The CDR3 bases that were read are TGCAGTGCTACGCGGGGGGGGATGAACACCGGGGAG. Protein product: CSATRGGMNTGE. The complete CDR3 sequence is CSATRGGMNTGELFF.

Notes on this clone: The CDR3 end is not reached by the read, which stops 3 residues before it; the germline J gene fills it in. This chain links TRBV19 with TRBJ2-5; no reliable D call. Trimming removed 3 bases at V and 7 bases at J, with 18 bases between. The length of the CDR3 is 15 residues. Germline CDR1 reads LNHDA; CDR2 reads SQIVND (reference sequence). The CDR3 spells CASSITRDGTGTQYF. CDR3 DNA, as far as it was read: TGTGCCAGTAGTATTACACGTGACGGTACGGGGACC.

A note on this clone: Read sequence stops 3 residues before the CDR3 end, and the germline J gene provides the missing end. The chain uses TRBV7-2 and TRBJ1-6, with D perhaps matching TRBD1 (5 bases). V gave up 1 base and J gave up 8 bases, with 12 bases separating them. The CDR3 has 15 amino acids. Germline V lookup: CDR1 SGHTA, CDR2 FQGNSA. CDR3 DNA, as far as it was read: TGTGCCAGCAGCTTAGTCCCAGGGCTAGATTCACCC. Its protein is CASSLVPGLDSP. The whole CDR3 reads CASSLVPGLDSPLHF.

This clone was counted many times. The missing CDR3 end, 3 residues past where the read stops, is filled in from the germline J gene. This rearrangement joins TRBV7-8 to TRBJ2-1; 12 nucleotides match TRBD2. CDR3 length equals 14 residues. CDR1 SGHVS and CDR2 FQNEAQ come from the germline V gene. V trimming: 5 bases; J trimming: 9 bases; junction bases outside the gene matches: 5. CDR3: CASSHGLAGREQFF. The sequenced part of the CDR3 DNA is TGTGCCAGCAGCCACGGACTAGCGGGACGTGAG.

This clone was detected many times. Sequencing ends 3 residues short of the CDR3 end; the germline J gene provides the rest. V gene TRBV19 combines with J gene TRBJ2-3; 10 nucleotides match TRBD1. The V and J ends lost 3 bases and 6 bases, in that order; junction bases with no gene match: 6. The CDR3 is 15 residues long. Germline V gene data show CDR1 as LNHDA and CDR2 as SQIVND (reference sequence). CDR3 loop: CASSMPRQGADTQYF. The part of the CDR3 DNA that was read is TGTGCCAGTAGTATGCCACGACAGGGGGCTGATACG.

A few counts support this clone. From the germline J gene comes the end of the CDR3, since the read stops 3 residues before it. This rearrangement joins TRBV18 to TRBJ1-3, with D unclear. The germline V and J ends were trimmed by 6 bases and 2 bases, with 14 bases remaining between them. The CDR3 spans 15 residues. Germline CDR1 is KGHSH and CDR2 is LQKENI. The CDR3 sequence is CASSYQSYPGNTIYF. The DNA read from the CDR3 is TGTGCCAGCTCTTATCAGTCTTACCCTGGAAACACC.

A remark on this clone: The read terminates 3 residues before the CDR3 end, so the remaining end is supplied by the germline J gene. The chain combines TRBV2 with TRBJ2-1; 11 bases fit TRBD1. The V gene's germline CDR1 is SNHLY and CDR2 FYNNEI. The CDR3 has 15 amino acids. The V and J ends lost 5 bases and 2 bases, in that order; junction bases with no gene match: 2. Here the CDR3 reads CASSTGQGAYNEQFF. CDR3 DNA (partial): TGTGCCAGCAGTACGGGACAGGGGGCCTACAATGAG.

At least ten counts were recorded for this clone. The read finishes 3 residues shy of the CDR3 end, and the germline J gene is used to complete it. The chain is built from TRBV7-2 and TRBJ1-1; tentative D call: TRBD1 (5 bases). The CDR3 contains 13 residues. Germline CDR1 SGHTA, CDR2 FQGNSA. Partial CDR3 DNA: TGTGCCAGCAGCTTAGACCAGGGTTTGGTA. Translated, it gives CASSLDQGLV. The whole CDR3 protein reads CASSLDQGLVAFF.

Turning to this clone: The read ends 3 residues before the CDR3 terminus; that terminus is restored from the germline J gene. This chain connects TRBV19 to TRBJ2-7; D gene uncertain. This CDR3 is 13 amino acids long. In germline, CDR1 is LNHDA, CDR2 SQIVND (reference sequence). V shed 4 bases and J shed 3 bases, with 10 bases lying between them. The sequenced part of the CDR3 DNA is TGTGCCAGTAGTACTTGGGCTAACTACGAG. It codes for CASSTWANYE. The complete CDR3 reads CASSTWANYEQYF.

At least ten counts were recorded for this clone. The CDR3 end is not reached by the read, which stops 3 residues before it; the germline J gene fills it in. The genes are TRBV28 and TRBJ2-7; TRBD1 might be the D (5 bases). The CDR3 is 13 residues long. The germline gives CDR1 MDHEN, CDR2 SYDVKM. Trimming left V 6 bases short and J 3 bases short, with 12 bases between. CDR3 DNA, as far as it was read: TGTGCCAGCAGACCCTACCAGGGCTACGAG. The encoded protein is CASRPYQGYE. The full CDR3 is CASRPYQGYEQYF.

Points on this clone: Read data end 3 residues before the CDR3 end; the end is taken from the germline J gene. The chain links TRBV7-9 to TRBJ1-1; the match to TRBD1 covers 7 bases. The V gene end was trimmed by 0 bases and the J gene end by 4 bases; junction bases not matched to a gene: 2. The CDR3 length is 14 residues. Germline-derived CDR1 and CDR2 are SEHNR and FQNEAQ (reference sequence). The CDR3 protein is CASSLAGGGTEAFF. The part of the CDR3 DNA that was read is TGTGCCAGCAGCTTAGCAGGGGGCGGCACTGAA.

With regard to this clone: The sequenced fragment ends 3 residues before the CDR3 boundary, so the rest is inferred from the germline J gene. V is TRBV7-9 and J is TRBJ1-5, with TRBD1 matching 7 bases. The CDR3 loop spans 14 amino acids. The V gene end was trimmed by 4 bases and the J gene end by 4 bases; junction bases not matched to a gene: 4. The germline CDR1 and CDR2 sequences are SEHNR and FQNEAQ (reference sequence). The sequenced CDR3 bases are TGTGCCAGCAGCTCGACAGGGAATAATCAGCCC. It is translated as CASSSTGNNQP. The whole CDR3 is CASSSTGNNQPQHF. Full variable domain (missing parts from reference TRBV7-9 and TRBJ1-5): DTGVSQNPRHKITKRGQNVTFRCDPISEHNRLYWYRQTLGQGPEFLTYFQNEAQLEKSRLLSDRFSAERPKGSFSTLEIQRTEQGDSAMYLCASSSTGNNQPQHFGDGTRLSIL.

This clone was picked up many times. The CDR3 end falls 3 residues outside the read, so it is completed with the germline J gene. This chain connects TRBV7-2 to TRBJ1-1; 8 nucleotides match TRBD1. Germline lookup yields CDR1 SGHTA and CDR2 FQGNSA. The CDR3 covers 13 residues. CDR3 DNA, as far as it was read: TGTGCCAGCAGCTTAGGAAGACAGGGGGAA. Residues: CASSLGRQGE. The whole CDR3 reads CASSLGRQGEAFF.

This clone has a handful of counts. The missing CDR3 end, 3 residues past where the read stops, is filled in from the germline J gene. This chain connects TRBV18 to TRBJ2-7; 7 bases map to TRBD2. The CDR3 runs to 17 residues. Germline lookup yields CDR1 KGHSH and CDR2 LQKENI. The ends lost 2 bases at V and 0 bases at J; junction bases unmatched: 10. The sequenced part of the CDR3 DNA is TGTGCCAGCTCACCAAATCCCCAGCGGGAACTCTCCTACGAG. It is translated as CASSPNPQRELSYE. The complete CDR3 reads CASSPNPQRELSYEQYF.

A few counts support this clone. The read terminates 3 residues before the CDR3 end, so the remaining end is supplied by the germline J gene. This chain links TRBV7-3 with TRBJ2-3; 8 bases are shared with TRBD2. Germline V gene lookup returns CDR1 SGHTA and CDR2 FQGTGA. With 0 bases clipped from V and 6 bases from J, the junction kept 17 bases outside the gene matches. The CDR3 runs 19 residues. The CDR3 protein is CASSLTLQGLAQRDDTQYF. The covered CDR3 bases are TGTGCCAGCAGCTTAACTCTTCAAGGACTAGCTCAACGAGACGATACG.

About this clone: The read ends 3 residues early relative to the CDR3; the germline J gene fills the gap. This rearrangement joins TRBV7-2 to TRBJ2-1; 10 bases are shared with TRBD2. Germline V gene data show CDR1 as SGHTA and CDR2 as FQGNSA. V lost 3 bases and J lost 9; bases outside the gene matches: 2. The CDR3 runs to 13 residues. The covered CDR3 bases are TGTGCCAGCAGCTTCCTAGCGGGGGCTGAG. Protein product: CASSFLAGAE. The full CDR3 reads CASSFLAGAEQFF.

Remarks on this clone: The read is 3 residues too short to cover the CDR3 end, so that end is filled in from the germline J gene. The rearrangement uses TRBV7-9 and TRBJ2-7; D uncertain. Per the germline V gene, CDR1 is SEHNR and CDR2 is FQNEAQ (reference sequence). Deletions cut 5 bases from V and 0 bases from J, with 11 bases between. There are 14 residues in the CDR3. CDR3 in amino acids: CASSITQSSYEQYF. The sequenced part of the CDR3 DNA is TGTGCCAGCAGCATCACGCAGAGCTCCTACGAG.

As to this clone: The read comes to an end 3 residues before the CDR3 does, leaving the germline J gene to fill in the end. The chain links TRBV30 to TRBJ1-5; D may be TRBD1 (6 bases). Germline-derived CDR1 and CDR2 are GTSNPN and SVGIG (reference sequence). The CDR3 is made up of 14 amino acids. V was shortened by 7 bases and J by 6 bases, with 19 bases between the two germline ends. The chain's CDR3 is CAFSTGNEIQPQHF. CDR3 DNA, as far as it was read: TGTGCCTTTTCGACAGGCAATGAGATTCAGCCC.

This clone showed up just a few times. The read gets to within 3 residues of the CDR3 end, and the germline J gene fills in the rest. The chain has TRBV20-1 and TRBJ2-7; weak D call: TRBD2 (6 bases). V gave up 2 bases and J gave up 0 bases, with 8 bases separating them. Germline lookup yields CDR1 DFQATT and CDR2 SNEGSKA (reference sequence). The CDR3 contains 13 residues. The CDR3: CSARPGVSYEQYF. The sequenced CDR3 bases are TGCAGTGCTAGACCGGGGGTCTCCTACGAG.

This clone was detected only a few times. The CDR3 region is CASSLGLLTGSSGSPLHF. CDR3 bases read: TGCGCCAGCAGCTTGGGACTTCTCACCGGGTCCTCCGGCTCACCC. This chain uses TRBV5-1 with TRBJ1-6; D gene unclear. The CDR3 end falls 3 residues outside the read, so it is completed with the germline J gene. CDR1 and CDR2 from the germline V gene are SGHRS and YFSETQ. V lost 0 bases and J 10 bases, leaving 23 bases between the germline ends. The CDR3 spans 18 residues. The complete variable domain, with remaining parts taken from reference TRBV5-1 and TRBJ1-6, reads KAGVTQTPRYLIKTRGQQVTLSCSPISGHRSVSWYQQTPGQGLQFLFEYFSETQRNKGNFPGRFSGRQFSNSRSEMNVSTLELGDSALYLCASSLGLLTGSSGSPLHFGNGTRLTVT.

Regarding this clone: The CDR3 end lies 3 residues beyond the end of the read and is filled in from the germline J gene. The chain has TRBV7-2 and TRBJ1-2; D not resolved. The CDR3 totals 14 residues. V lost 1 base to trimming and J lost 2 bases, with 8 bases between them. Germline V gene sequence: CDR1 SGHTA, CDR2 FQGNSA. CDR3 region: CASSLGQINYGYTF. The CDR3 DNA, read in part, is TGTGCCAGCAGCTTAGGTCAGATAAACTATGGC.

On this clone itself: Read data end 3 residues before the CDR3 end; the end is taken from the germline J gene. The J gene is TRBJ2-1, the V gene TRBV7-2; D unresolved. This CDR3 contains 15 residues. Germline values: CDR1 SGHTA, CDR2 FQGNSA. V was trimmed by 5 bases and J by 4 bases, leaving 15 bases between them. CDR3 bases read: TGTGCCAGCAGCCTCTTATTCCTAACTTACAATGAG. This encodes CASSLLFLTYNE. The entire CDR3 is CASSLLFLTYNEQFF.

This clone was detected a few times. The read falls 3 residues short of the CDR3 end, and the missing part is taken from the germline J gene. The rearrangement links TRBV5-1 to TRBJ2-7; D not certain. CDR1 is SGHRS and CDR2 is YFSETQ in the germline V gene. This CDR3 is built from 13 residues. The V end was cut by 0 bases, the J end by 3 bases, with 7 bases between. The part of the CDR3 DNA that was read is TGCGCCAGCAGCTTGGCTCCTATCTACGAG. Protein product: CASSLAPIYE. The complete CDR3 sequence is CASSLAPIYEQYF.

This clone has a count of ten or more. Read coverage stops 3 residues before the CDR3 terminus; the germline J gene supplies the remainder. V and J are TRBV5-1 and TRBJ2-3; D not resolved. The CDR3 runs to 12 residues. V lost 4 bases and J 4 bases, leaving 7 bases between the germline ends. Germline assignment: CDR1 SGHRS and CDR2 YFSETQ. The sequenced CDR3 bases are TGCGCCAGCAGCCTAGTGGCAGATACG. The encoded protein is CASSLVADT. The CDR3 in its entirety is CASSLVADTQYF.

About this clone: The CDR3 end lies 3 residues beyond the end of the read and is filled in from the germline J gene. The chain employs TRBV7-2 and TRBJ1-1; a weak D match, TRBD1 (6 bases). Trimming left V 6 bases short and J 1 base short, with 9 bases between. Germline loops: CDR1 SGHTA, CDR2 FQGNSA. This CDR3 region has 13 residues. CDR3 bases read: TGTGCCAGCAGTCGGGGACAGAACACTGAA. Translation: CASSRGQNTE. The complete CDR3 reads CASSRGQNTEAFF.

The table lists this clone with many counts. The DNA ends 3 residues before the CDR3 does, and the rest of the CDR3 is filled in from the germline J gene. This sequence joins TRBV9 and TRBJ2-1; 11 bases match TRBD2. V lost 0 bases, J lost 5 bases, and 1 base stayed unmatched. CDR1 SGDLS and CDR2 YYNGEE come from the germline V gene. This CDR3 region has 15 residues. CDR3 sequence: CASSVELAGDNEQFF. The sequenced part of the CDR3 DNA is TGTGCCAGCAGCGTAGAACTAGCGGGAGACAATGAG.

In its sample, this clone was seen many times. The read finishes 3 residues shy of the CDR3 end, and the germline J gene is used to complete it. This chain links TRBV19 with TRBJ2-3; no reliable D call. Germline loops: CDR1 LNHDA, CDR2 SQIVND (reference sequence). V gave up 3 bases and J gave up 3 bases, with 10 bases separating them. CDR3 length equals 14 residues. Partial CDR3 DNA: TGTGCCAGTAGTATCTCCGGGTCTACAGATACG. Its protein is CASSISGSTDT. The entire CDR3 protein reads CASSISGSTDTQYF.

In the case of this clone: The read terminates 3 residues ahead of where the CDR3 ends, so the germline J gene completes it. This chain joins TRBV7-9 and TRBJ2-1, with 8 bases fitting TRBD2. The CDR3 is made up of 14 amino acids. Per germline, CDR1 SEHNR and CDR2 FQNEAQ (reference sequence). Trimming cost V 8 bases and J 5 bases; bases outside gene matches: 8. Here the CDR3 reads CASGILAVNNEQFF. Partial CDR3 DNA: TGTGCCAGCGGTATACTAGCGGTGAACAATGAG.

Remarks on this clone: The read stops 3 residues short of the end of the CDR3; the missing end is completed from the germline J gene. The chain uses TRBV7-9 and TRBJ1-1; D is unresolved. Germline V gives CDR1 SEHNR, CDR2 FQNEAQ (reference sequence). Trimming stripped 5 bases from V and 1 base from J, with 14 bases between. This CDR3 comprises 15 residues. The CDR3 bases that were read are TGTGCCAGCAGCCGTGGCGGAGGAGGGAACACTGAA. Translated: CASSRGGGGNTE. The full CDR3 protein reads CASSRGGGGNTEAFF.